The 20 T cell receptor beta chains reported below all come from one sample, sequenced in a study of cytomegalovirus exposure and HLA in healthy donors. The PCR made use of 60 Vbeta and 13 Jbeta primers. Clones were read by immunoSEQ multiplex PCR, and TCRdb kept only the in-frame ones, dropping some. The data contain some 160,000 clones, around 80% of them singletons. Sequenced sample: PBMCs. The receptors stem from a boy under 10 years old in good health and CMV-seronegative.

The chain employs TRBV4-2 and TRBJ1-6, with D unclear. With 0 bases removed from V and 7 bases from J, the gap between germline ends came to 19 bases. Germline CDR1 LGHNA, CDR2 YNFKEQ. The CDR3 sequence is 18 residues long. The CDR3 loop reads CASSQDAGLVVNNSPLHF. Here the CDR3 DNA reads TGTGCCAGCAGCCAAGATGCGGGGTTGGTGGTTAACAATTCACCCCTCCACTTT.

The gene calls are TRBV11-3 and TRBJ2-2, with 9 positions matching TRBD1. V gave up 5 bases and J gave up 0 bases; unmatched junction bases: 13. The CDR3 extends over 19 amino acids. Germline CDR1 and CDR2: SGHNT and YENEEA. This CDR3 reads CASSTRQGGRRANTGELFF. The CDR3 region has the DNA TGTGCCAGCAGCACACGACAGGGGGGTCGGCGCGCGAACACCGGGGAGCTGTTTTTT.

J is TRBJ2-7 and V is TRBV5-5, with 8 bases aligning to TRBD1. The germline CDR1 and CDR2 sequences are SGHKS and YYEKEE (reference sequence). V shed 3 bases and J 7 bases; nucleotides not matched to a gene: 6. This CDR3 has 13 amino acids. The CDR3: CASSSGQGKEQYF. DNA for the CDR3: TGTGCCAGCAGCTCTGGACAGGGCAAGGAGCAGTACTTC.

The CDR3: CASSSRRHAGYEQYF. DNA for the CDR3: TGTGCCAGCAGTTCTCGTAGACATGCGGGATACGAGCAGTACTTC. The chain links TRBV28 to TRBJ2-7, with D perhaps matching TRBD2 (6 bases). CDR3 size: 15 residues. V was shortened by 4 bases and J by 4 bases, with 17 bases between the two germline ends. The V gene's germline CDR1 is MDHEN and CDR2 SYDVKM.

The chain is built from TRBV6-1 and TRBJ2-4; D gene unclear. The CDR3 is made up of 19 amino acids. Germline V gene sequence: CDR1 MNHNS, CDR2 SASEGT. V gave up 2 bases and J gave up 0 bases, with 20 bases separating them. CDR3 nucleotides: TGTGCCAGCAGTGAATGGGCGACGCACTCATCGCTAGCCAAAAACATTCAGTACTTC. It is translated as CASSEWATHSSLAKNIQYF.

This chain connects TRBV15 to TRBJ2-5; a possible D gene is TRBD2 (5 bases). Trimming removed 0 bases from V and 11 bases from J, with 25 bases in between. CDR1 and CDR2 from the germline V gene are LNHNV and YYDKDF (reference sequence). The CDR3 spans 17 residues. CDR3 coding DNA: TGTGCCACCAGCAGAGATCAGCCCGACCGCGCTTCTTGGGAGCAGTACTTC. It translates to CATSRDQPDRASWEQYF.

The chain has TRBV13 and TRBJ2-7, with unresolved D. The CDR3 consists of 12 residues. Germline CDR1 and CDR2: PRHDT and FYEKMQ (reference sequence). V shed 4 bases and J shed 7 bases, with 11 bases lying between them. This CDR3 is CASSYGLAEQYF. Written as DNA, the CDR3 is TGTGCCAGCAGCTATGGGCTCGCGGAGCAGTACTTC.

CDR3 nucleotide sequence: TGTGCCAGCGACAGGGGGCTCGGCGAGACCCAGTACTTC. Its translation: CASDRGLGETQYF. This sequence joins TRBV5-6 and TRBJ2-5, with 10 bases matching TRBD1. Germline CDR1 reads SGHDT; CDR2 reads YYEEEE. V was pared by 7 bases and J by 5 bases, with 5 bases of the junction left unmatched. The length of the CDR3 is 13 residues.

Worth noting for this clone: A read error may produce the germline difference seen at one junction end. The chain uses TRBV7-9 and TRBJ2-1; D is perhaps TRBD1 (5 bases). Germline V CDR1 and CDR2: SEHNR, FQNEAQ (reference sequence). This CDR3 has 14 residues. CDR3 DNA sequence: TGTTCCAGCAGCCTCCATATGGGGCTTAATGAGCAGTTCTTC. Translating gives CSSSLHMGLNEQFF.

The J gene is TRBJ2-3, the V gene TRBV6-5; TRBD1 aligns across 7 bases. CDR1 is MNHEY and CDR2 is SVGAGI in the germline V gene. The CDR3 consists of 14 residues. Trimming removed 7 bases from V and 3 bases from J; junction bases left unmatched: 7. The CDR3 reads CASTRGFSTDTQYF. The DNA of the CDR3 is TGTGCCAGCACCAGGGGGTTCTCAACAGATACGCAGTATTTT.

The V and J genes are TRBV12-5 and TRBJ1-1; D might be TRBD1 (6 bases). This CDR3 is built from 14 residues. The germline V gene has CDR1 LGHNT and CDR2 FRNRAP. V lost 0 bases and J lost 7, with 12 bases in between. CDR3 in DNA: TGTGCTAGTGGTTTGGTAGGCGGGGGCGGTGAAGCTTTCTTT. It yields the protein CASGLVGGGGEAFF.

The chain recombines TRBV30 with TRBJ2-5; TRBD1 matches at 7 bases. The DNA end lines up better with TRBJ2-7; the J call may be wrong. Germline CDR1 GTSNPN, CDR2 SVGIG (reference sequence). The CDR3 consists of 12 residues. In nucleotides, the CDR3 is TGTGCCTGGAGTGCAGGGGGCTACGAGCAGTACTTC. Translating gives CAWSAGGYEQYF.

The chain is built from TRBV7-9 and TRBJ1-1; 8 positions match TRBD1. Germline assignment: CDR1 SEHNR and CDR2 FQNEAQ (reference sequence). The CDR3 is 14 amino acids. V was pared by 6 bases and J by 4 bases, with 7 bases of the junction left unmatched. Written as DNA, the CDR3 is TGTGCCAGCAGTCGAGGGGGACAGGCCACTGAAGCTTTCTTT. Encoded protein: CASSRGGQATEAFF.

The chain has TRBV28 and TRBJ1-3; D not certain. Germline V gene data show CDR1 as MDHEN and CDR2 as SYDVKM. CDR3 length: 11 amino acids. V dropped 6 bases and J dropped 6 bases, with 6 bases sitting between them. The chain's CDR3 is CASRIVNTIYF. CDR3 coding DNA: TGTGCCAGCAGAATCGTAAACACCATATATTTT.

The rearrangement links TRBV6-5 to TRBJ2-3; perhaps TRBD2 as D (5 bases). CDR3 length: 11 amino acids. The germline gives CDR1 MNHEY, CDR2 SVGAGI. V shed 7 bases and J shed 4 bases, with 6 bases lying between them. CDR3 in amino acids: CASMRADTQYF. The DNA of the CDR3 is TGTGCCAGCATGAGGGCAGATACGCAGTATTTT.

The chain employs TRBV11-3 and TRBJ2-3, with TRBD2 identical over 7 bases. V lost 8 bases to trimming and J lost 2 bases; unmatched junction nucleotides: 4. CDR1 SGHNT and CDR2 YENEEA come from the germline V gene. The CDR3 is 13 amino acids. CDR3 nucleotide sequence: TGTGCCAGCGGGAGGGGCTCCACAGATACGCAGTATTTT. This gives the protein CASGRGSTDTQYF.

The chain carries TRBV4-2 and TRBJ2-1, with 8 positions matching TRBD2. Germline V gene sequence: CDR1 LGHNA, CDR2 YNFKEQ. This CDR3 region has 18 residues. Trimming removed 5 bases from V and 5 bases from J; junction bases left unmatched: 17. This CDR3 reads CASSSHLNTGGRDNEQFF. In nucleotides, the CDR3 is TGTGCCAGCAGCTCTCATTTAAACACGGGGGGGCGGGACAATGAGCAGTTCTTC.

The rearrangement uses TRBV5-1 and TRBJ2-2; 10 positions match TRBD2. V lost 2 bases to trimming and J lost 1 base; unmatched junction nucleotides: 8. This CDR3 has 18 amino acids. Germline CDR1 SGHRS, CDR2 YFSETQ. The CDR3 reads CASSFVLAGDLNTGELFF. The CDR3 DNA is TGCGCCAGCAGCTTTGTTCTAGCGGGGGACTTGAACACCGGGGAGCTGTTTTTT.

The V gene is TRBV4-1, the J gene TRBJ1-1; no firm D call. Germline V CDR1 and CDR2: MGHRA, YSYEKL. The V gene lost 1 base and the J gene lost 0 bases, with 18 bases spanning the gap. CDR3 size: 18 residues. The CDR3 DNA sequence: TGCGCCAGCAGCCAAGCTCCGGGGAGAGATTCCATGAACACTGAAGCTTTCTTT. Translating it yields CASSQAPGRDSMNTEAFF.

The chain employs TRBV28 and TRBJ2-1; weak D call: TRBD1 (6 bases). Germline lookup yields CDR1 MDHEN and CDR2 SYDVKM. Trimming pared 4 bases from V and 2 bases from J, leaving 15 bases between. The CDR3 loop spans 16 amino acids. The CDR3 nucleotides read TGTGCCAGCAGTTACGGGCAGGGGTTAACCTACAATGAGCAGTTCTTC. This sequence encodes CASSYGQGLTYNEQFF.